This TCR beta chain was recovered during a study of cytomegalovirus exposure and HLA in healthy donors. General observations from the study: Follow-up analysis seemed to connect common viral pathogens with several of the most significant clusters identified.

As to this clone: Its antigen is currently unknown.

The primer mix had 60 Vbeta and 13 Jbeta primers. TCRdb keeps only in-frame clones here, not all; method: immunoSEQ multiplex PCR. The sample lists under 250,000 clones, more than 65% seen once, with roughly 1.6% in the top ten. V shed 4 bases, J shed 6 bases, and the junction held 6 bases outside the gene matches. Germline CDR1 reads SGHRS; CDR2 reads YFSETQ. This CDR3 contains 15 residues. The TCR originated in a man in his fifties or sixties in good health and CMV-seronegative. This chain links TRBV5-1 with TRBJ2-1; 11 nucleotides agree with TRBD2. Sample: PBMCs. The CDR3 sequence is CASSPTSGSINEQFF. The CDR3 bases are TGCGCCAGCAGCCCTACTAGCGGGAGCATCAATGAGCAGTTCTTC.